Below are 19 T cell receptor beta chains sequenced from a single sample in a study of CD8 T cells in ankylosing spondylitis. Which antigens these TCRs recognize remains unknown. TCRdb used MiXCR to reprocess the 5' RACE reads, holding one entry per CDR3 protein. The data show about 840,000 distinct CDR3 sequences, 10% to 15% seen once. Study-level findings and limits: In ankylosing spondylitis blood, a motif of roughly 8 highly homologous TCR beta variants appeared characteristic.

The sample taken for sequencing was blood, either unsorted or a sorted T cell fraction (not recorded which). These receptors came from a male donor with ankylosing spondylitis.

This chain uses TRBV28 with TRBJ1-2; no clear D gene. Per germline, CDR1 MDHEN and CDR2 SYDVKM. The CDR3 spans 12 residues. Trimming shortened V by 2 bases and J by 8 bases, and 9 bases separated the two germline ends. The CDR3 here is CASSLTIGGYTF. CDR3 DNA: TGTGCCAGCAGTTTAACGATAGGAGGCTACACCTTC.

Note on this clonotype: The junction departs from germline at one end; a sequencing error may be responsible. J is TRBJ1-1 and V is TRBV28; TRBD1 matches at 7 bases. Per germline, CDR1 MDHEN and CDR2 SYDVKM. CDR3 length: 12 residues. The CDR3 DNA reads TGTGCCAGCAGTCTCCCGACAGGGCGTCCCCTCTTT. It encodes CASSLPTGRPLF.

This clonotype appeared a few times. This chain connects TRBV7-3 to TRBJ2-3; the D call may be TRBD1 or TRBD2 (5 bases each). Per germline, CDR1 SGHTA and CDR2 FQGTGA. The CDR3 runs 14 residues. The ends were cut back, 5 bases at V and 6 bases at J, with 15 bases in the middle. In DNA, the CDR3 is TGTGCCAGCAGCCAGGGACGGACGGAGGATACGCAGTATTTT. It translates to CASSQGRTEDTQYF.

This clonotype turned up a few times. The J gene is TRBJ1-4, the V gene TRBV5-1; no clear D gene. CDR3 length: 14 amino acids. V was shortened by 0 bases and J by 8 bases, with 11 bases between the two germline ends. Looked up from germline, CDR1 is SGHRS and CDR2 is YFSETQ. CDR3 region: CASSLDLWGEKLFF. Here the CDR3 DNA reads TGCGCCAGCAGCTTGGATCTGTGGGGAGAAAAACTGTTTTTT.

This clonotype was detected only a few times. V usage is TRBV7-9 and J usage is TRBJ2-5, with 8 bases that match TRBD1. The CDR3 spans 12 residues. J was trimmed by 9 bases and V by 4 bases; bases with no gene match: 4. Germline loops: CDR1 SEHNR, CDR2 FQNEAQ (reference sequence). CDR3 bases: TGTGCCAGCAGCTCACAGGGGGAGGCCCAGTACTTC. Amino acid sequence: CASSSQGEAQYF.

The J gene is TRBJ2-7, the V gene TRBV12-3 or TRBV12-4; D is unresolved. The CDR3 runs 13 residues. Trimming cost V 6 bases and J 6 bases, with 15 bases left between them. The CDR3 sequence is CASSLPSPGEQYF. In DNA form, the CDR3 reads TGTGCCAGCAGCCTCCCAAGTCCCGGCGAGCAGTACTTC.

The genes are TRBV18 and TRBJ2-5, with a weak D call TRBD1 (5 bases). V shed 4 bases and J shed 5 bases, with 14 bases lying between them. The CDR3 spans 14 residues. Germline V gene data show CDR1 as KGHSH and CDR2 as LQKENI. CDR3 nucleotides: TGTGCCAGCTCACGGAATCAGGGTCGGGAGACCCAGTACTTC. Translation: CASSRNQGRETQYF.

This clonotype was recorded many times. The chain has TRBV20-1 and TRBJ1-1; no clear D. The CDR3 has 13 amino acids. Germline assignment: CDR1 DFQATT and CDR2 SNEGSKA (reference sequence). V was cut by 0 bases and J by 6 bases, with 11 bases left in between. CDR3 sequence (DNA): TGCAGTGCTAGAGAGGGCCCGCCGGCTGAAGCTTTCTTT. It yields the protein CSAREGPPAEAFF.

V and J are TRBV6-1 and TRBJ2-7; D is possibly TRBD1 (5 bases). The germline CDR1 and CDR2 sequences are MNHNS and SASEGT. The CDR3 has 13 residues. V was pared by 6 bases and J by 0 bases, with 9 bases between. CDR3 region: CASRGVYSYEQYF. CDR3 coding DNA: TGTGCCAGCAGAGGGGTTTACTCCTACGAGCAGTACTTC.

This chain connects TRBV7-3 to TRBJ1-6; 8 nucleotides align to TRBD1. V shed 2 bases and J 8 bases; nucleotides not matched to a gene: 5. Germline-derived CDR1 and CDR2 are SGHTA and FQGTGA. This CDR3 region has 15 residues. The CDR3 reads CASSLDGTGYSPLHF. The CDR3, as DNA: TGTGCCAGCAGCTTAGACGGGACAGGATATTCACCCCTCCACTTT.

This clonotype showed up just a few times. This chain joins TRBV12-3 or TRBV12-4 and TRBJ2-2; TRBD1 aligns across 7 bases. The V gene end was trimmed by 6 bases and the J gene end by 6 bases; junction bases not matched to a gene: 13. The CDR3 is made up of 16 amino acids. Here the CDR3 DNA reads TGTGCCAGCAGCTATCACCAGGGGGTTAGAGCCGGGGAGCTGTTTTTT. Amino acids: CASSYHQGVRAGELFF.

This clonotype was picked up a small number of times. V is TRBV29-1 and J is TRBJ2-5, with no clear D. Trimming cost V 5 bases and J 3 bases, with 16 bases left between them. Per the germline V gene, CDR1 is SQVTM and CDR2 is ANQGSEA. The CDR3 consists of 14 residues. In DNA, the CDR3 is TGCAGCGTTTCGCCCCATTTACAAAAAGAGACCCAGTACTTC. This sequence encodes CSVSPHLQKETQYF.

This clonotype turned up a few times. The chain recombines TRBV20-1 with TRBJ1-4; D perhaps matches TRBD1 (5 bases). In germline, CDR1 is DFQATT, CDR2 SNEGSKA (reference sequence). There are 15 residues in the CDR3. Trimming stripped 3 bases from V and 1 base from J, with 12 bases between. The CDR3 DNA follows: TGCAGTGCTAGGGACCCGGGGGGAACTAATGAAAAACTGTTTTTT. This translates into CSARDPGGTNEKLFF.

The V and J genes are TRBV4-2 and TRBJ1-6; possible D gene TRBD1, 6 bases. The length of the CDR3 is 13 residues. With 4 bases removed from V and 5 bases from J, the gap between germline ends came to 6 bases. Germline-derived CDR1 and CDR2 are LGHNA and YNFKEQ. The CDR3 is CASSRDNNSPLHF. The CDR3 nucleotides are TGTGCCAGCAGCCGGGACAATAATTCACCCCTCCACTTT.

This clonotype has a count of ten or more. CDR3 amino acids: CSAWTGADNEQFF. The CDR3 coding sequence is TGCAGTGCTTGGACAGGGGCAGACAATGAGCAGTTCTTC. The V gene is TRBV20-1, the J gene TRBJ2-1; 9 nucleotides match TRBD1. Germline values: CDR1 DFQATT, CDR2 SNEGSKA (reference sequence). This CDR3 has 13 residues. V dropped 5 bases and J dropped 5; count of bases not matched to a gene: 4.

The CDR3 bases are TGCAGTCCCCAGGAGGTTGTCCACCAAGAGACCCAGTACTTC. It specifies CSPQEVVHQETQYF. This sequence joins TRBV20-1 and TRBJ2-5; perhaps TRBD2 as D (5 bases). CDR3 size: 14 residues. V was cut by 8 bases and J by 0 bases, with 16 bases left in between. Germline V gene lookup returns CDR1 DFQATT and CDR2 SNEGSKA (reference sequence).

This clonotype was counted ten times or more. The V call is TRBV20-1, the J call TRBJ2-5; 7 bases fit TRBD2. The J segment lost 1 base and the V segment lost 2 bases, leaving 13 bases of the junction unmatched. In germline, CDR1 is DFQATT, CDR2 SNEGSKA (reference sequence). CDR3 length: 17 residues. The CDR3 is CSARLGGNRPFQETQYF. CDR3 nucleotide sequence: TGCAGTGCTAGACTGGGAGGGAACAGGCCCTTCCAAGAGACCCAGTACTTC.

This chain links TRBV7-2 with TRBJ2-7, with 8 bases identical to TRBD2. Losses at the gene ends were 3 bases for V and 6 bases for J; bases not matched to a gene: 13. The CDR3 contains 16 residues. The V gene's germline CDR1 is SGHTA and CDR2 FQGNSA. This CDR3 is CASSLTRTSFFREQYF. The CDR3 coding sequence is TGTGCCAGCAGCTTGACTCGGACTAGCTTCTTTCGCGAGCAGTACTTC.

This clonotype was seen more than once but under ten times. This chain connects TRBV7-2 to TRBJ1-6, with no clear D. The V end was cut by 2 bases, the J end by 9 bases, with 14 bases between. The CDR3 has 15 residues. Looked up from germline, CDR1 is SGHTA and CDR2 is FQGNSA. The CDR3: CASSLRSAGLSPLHF. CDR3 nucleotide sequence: TGTGCCAGCAGCTTACGGTCGGCGGGCCTTTCACCCCTCCACTTT.